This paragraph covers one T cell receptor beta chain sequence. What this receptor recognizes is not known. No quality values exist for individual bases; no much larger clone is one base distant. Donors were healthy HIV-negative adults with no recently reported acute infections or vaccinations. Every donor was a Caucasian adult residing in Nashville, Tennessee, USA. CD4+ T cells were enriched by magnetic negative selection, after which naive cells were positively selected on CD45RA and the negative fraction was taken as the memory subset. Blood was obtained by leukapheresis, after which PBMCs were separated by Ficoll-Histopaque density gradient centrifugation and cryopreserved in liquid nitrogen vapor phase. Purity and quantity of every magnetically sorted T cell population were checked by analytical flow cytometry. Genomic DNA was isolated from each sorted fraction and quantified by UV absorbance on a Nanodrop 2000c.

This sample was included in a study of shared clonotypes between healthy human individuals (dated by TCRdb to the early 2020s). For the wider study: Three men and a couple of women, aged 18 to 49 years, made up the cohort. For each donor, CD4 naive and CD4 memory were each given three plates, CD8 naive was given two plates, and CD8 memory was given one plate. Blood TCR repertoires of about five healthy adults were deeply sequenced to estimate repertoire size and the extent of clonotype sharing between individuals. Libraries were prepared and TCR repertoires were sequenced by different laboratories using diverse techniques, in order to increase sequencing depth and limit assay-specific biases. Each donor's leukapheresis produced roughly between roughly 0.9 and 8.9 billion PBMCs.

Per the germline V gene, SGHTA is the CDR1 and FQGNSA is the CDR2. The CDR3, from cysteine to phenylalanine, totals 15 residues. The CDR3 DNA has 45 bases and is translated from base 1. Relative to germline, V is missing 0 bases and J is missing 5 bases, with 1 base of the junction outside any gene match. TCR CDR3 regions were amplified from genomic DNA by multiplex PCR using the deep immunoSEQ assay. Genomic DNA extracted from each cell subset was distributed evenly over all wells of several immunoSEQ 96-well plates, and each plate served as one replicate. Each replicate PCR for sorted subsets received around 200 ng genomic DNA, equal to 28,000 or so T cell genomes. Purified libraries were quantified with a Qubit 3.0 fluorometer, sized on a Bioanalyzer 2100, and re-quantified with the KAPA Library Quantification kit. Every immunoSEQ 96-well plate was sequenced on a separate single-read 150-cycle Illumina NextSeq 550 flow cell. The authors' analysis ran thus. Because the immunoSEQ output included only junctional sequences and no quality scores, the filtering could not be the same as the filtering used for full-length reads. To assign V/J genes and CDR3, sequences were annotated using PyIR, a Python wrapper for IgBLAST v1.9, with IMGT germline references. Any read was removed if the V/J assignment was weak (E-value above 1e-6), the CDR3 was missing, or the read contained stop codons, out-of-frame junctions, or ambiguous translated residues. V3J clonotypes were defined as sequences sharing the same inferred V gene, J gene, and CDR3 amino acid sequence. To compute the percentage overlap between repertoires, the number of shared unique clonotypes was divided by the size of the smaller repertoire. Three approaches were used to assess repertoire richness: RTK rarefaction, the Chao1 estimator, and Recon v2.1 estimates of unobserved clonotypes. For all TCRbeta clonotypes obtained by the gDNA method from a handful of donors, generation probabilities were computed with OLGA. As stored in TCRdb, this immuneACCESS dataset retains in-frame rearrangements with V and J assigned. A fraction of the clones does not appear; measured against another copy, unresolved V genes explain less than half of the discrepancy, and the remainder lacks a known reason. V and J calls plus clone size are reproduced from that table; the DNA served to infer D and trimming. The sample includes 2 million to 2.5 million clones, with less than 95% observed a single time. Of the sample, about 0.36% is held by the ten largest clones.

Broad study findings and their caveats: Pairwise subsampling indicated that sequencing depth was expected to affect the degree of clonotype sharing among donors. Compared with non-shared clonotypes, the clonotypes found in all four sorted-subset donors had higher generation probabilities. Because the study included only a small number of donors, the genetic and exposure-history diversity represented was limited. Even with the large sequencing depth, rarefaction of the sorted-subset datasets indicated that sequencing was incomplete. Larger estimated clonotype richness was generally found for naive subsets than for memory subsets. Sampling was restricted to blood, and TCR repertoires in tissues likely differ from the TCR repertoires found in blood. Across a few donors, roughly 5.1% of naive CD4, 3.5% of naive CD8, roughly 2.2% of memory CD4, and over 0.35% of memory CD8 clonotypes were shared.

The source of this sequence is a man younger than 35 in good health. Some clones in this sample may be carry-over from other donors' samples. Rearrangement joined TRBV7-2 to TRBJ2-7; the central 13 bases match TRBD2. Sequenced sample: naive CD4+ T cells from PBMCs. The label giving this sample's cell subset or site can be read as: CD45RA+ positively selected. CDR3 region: CASSLAGLAGNEQYF. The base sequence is TGTGCCAGCAGCTTAGCGGGACTAGCGGGAAACGAGCAGTACTTC.